One and the same sample provided the 16 T cell receptor beta chains below, sequenced in a study of blood T cell repertoires in COVID-19. TCRdb keeps only in-frame clones here, not all; method: immunoSEQ multiplex PCR. In the table there are some 200,000 clones, about 95% of which are singletons. Material for sequencing was peripheral blood. These TCRs come from a man under 40 with COVID-19, enrolled during active disease.

The chain employs TRBV7-3 and TRBJ1-1; maybe TRBD1 (6 bases). The CDR3 spans 15 residues. Germline V CDR1 and CDR2: SGHTA, FQGTGA. The V end lost 5 bases, the J end lost 3 bases, and 16 bases lay between the germline ends. The CDR3 sequence is CASSPGGHLDTEAFF. The CDR3 bases are TGTGCCAGCAGCCCGGGGGGACATCTAGACACTGAAGCTTTCTTT.

The genes are TRBV15 and TRBJ2-3, with 12 bases matching TRBD2. This CDR3 has 16 amino acids. The germline gives CDR1 LNHNV, CDR2 YYDKDF (reference sequence). Losses at the gene ends were 5 bases for V and 6 bases for J; bases not matched to a gene: 9. In DNA form, the CDR3 reads TGTGCCACCAGCCTCCGACTAGCGGGGGCATCTGATACGCAGTATTTT. Its protein product is CATSLRLAGASDTQYF.

In this sample, this clone turned up once. The chain recombines TRBV11-3 with TRBJ2-7, with TRBD1 identical over 9 bases. The CDR3 runs 13 residues. Germline V gene lookup returns CDR1 SGHNT and CDR2 YENEEA. V gave up 8 bases and J gave up 2 bases; unmatched junction bases: 4. The CDR3 nucleotides read TGTGCCAGCTTACAGGGGGCCCCCTACGAGCAGTACTTC. It specifies CASLQGAPYEQYF.

This clone turned up a few times. The V and J genes are TRBV11-2 and TRBJ2-5; TRBD2 matches 15 bases. Unmatched junction bases numbered 14, after V lost 4 bases and J lost 5 bases. The CDR3 is made up of 19 amino acids. Germline values: CDR1 SGHAT, CDR2 FQNNGV. The CDR3 DNA sequence: TGTGCCAGCAGCTACCACTTTGGACTAGCGGGGGGGCCAGTCGAGACCCAGTACTTC. This gives the protein CASSYHFGLAGGPVETQYF.

The gene calls are TRBV28 and TRBJ2-2, with D unresolved. Germline CDR1 and CDR2: MDHEN and SYDVKM. Deletions cut 2 bases from V and 6 bases from J, with 7 bases between. The CDR3 sequence is 13 residues long. The CDR3 DNA follows: TGTGCCAGCAGTTTAGGGCGACCCGGGGAGCTGTTTTTT. Protein product: CASSLGRPGELFF.

This rearrangement joins TRBV30 to TRBJ2-1; 9 nucleotides align to TRBD1. Trimming cost V 1 base and J 0 bases; bases outside gene matches: 1. Per the germline V gene, CDR1 is GTSNPN and CDR2 is SVGIG (reference sequence). The CDR3 spans 15 residues. The CDR3 here is CAWSEGQGSYNEQFF. The CDR3 region has the DNA TGTGCCTGGAGTGAGGGACAGGGCTCCTACAATGAGCAGTTCTTC.

This sequence joins TRBV25-1 and TRBJ1-2, with 9 bases that match TRBD1. The V segment lost 7 bases and the J segment 7 bases; nucleotides outside the gene matches: 7. From germline, CDR1 is MGHDK and CDR2 SYGVNS. The CDR3 covers 13 residues. DNA for the CDR3: TGTGCCAGCACAAGGACAGGGGCCCTTGGCTACACCTTC. Translating gives CASTRTGALGYTF.

The rearrangement joins TRBV7-9 to TRBJ1-1, with TRBD1 matching 7 bases. The CDR3 extends over 14 amino acids. Losses at the gene ends were 5 bases for V and 1 base for J; bases not matched to a gene: 4. Germline V gives CDR1 SEHNR, CDR2 FQNEAQ (reference sequence). The CDR3 here is CASSTRTGNTEAFF. The CDR3 bases are TGTGCCAGCAGCACCAGGACAGGGAACACTGAAGCTTTCTTT.

This chain uses TRBV19 with TRBJ2-1; D unclear. Germline V CDR1 and CDR2: LNHDA, SQIVND (reference sequence). The ends were cut back, 3 bases at V and 6 bases at J, with 3 bases in the middle. The length of the CDR3 is 11 residues. CDR3 sequence (DNA): TGTGCCAGTAGTATTCGCAATGAGCAGTTCTTC. Protein sequence: CASSIRNEQFF.

V is TRBV10-1 and J is TRBJ1-1, with D possibly matching TRBD1 (5 bases). V lost 8 bases and J lost 0, with 13 bases in between. The CDR3 totals 14 residues. CDR1 WNHNN and CDR2 SYGVQD come from the germline V gene (reference sequence). CDR3: CASSSGALNTEAFF. CDR3 DNA sequence: TGCGCCAGCTCCAGTGGGGCCCTGAACACTGAAGCTTTCTTT.

The chain couples TRBV7-2 to TRBJ1-2; D not resolved. This CDR3 has 15 residues. V lost 1 base, J lost 0 bases, and 9 bases lay in between. Germline assignment: CDR1 SGHTA and CDR2 FQGNSA. The CDR3 region is CASSLVADSNYGYTF. DNA for the CDR3: TGTGCCAGCAGCTTAGTAGCTGATTCTAACTATGGCTACACCTTC.

The chain uses TRBV7-6 and TRBJ2-1, with 7 bases aligning to TRBD2. The CDR3 has 14 residues. V trimming: 1 base; J trimming: 9 bases; junction bases outside the gene matches: 6. Germline V gives CDR1 SGHVS, CDR2 FNYEAQ. The CDR3 coding sequence is TGTGCCAGCAGCTTAGGTCGCGGGAGCGGTGAGCAGTTCTTC. The encoded protein is CASSLGRGSGEQFF. Full variable domain (outside the CDR3, taken from reference TRBV7-6 and TRBJ2-1): GAGVSQSPRYKVTKRGQDVALRCDPISGHVSLYWYRQALGQGPEFLTYFNYEAQQDKSGLPNDRFSAERPEGSISTLTIQRTEQRDSAMYRCASSLGRGSGEQFFGPGTRLTVL.

The rearrangement uses TRBV21-1 and TRBJ1-4; TRBD1, as called in the table, went unchecked against the DNA. TRBV21-1 is a documented pseudogene. The CDR3 extends over 14 amino acids. CDR3: CASSKGQGGEKLFF. CDR3 sequence (DNA): TGTGCCAGCAGCAAGGGACAGGGGGGTGAAAAACTGTTTTTT.

The gene calls are TRBV7-9 and TRBJ2-7; no clear D. V shed 5 bases and J shed 2 bases, with 19 bases lying between them. Germline CDR1 and CDR2: SEHNR and FQNEAQ (reference sequence). This CDR3 spans 16 amino acids. The CDR3 DNA reads TGTGCCAGCAGCGTGCAGGCGCTTATAGGTCCCTACGAGCAGTACTTC. Protein sequence: CASSVQALIGPYEQYF.

V usage is TRBV9 and J usage is TRBJ2-2; D remains unclear. This CDR3 is 13 amino acids long. Germline lookup yields CDR1 SGDLS and CDR2 YYNGEE. Deletions cut 0 bases from V and 5 bases from J, with 5 bases between. The CDR3 bases are TGTGCCAGCAGCGTAGATCAGACCGGGGAGCTGTTTTTT. Residues: CASSVDQTGELFF. The entire variable domain, with the rest obtained from reference TRBV9 and TRBJ2-2, is as follows: DSGVTQTPKHLITATGQRVTLRCSPRSGDLSVYWYQQSLDQGLQFLIQYYNGEERAKGNILERFSAQQFPDLHSELNLSSLELGDSALYFCASSVDQTGELFFGEGSRLTVL.

The chain couples TRBV7-3 to TRBJ2-1; a possible D gene is TRBD1 (6 bases). V gave up 5 bases and J gave up 2 bases, with 13 bases separating them. From germline, CDR1 is SGHTA and CDR2 FQGTGA. CDR3 length: 15 residues. The CDR3 sequence: CASSLQGFAYNEQFF. CDR3 sequence (DNA): TGTGCCAGCAGCCTACAGGGTTTTGCCTACAATGAGCAGTTCTTC.